This TCR beta chain originates from a study of T-cell memory formation after mild COVID-19. Study results and limitations: Later expanders leaned toward CD4+, whereas clones contracting from day 15 to 85 were balanced CD4/CD8.

Details on this clonotype: Its antigen is as yet unknown.

TCRdb reprocessed the 5' RACE reads with MiXCR, giving one entry per CDR3 protein. The sample carries around 450,000 distinct CDR3 sequences, 20% recorded once. The germline gives CDR1 SEHNR, CDR2 FQNEAQ (reference sequence). The length of the CDR3 is 15 residues. Germline trimming cut 2 bases from V and 5 bases from J; bases unmatched to any gene: 3. The gene calls are TRBV7-9 and TRBJ2-3; 11 nucleotides align to TRBD2. The TCR sequence derives from an adult woman who had mild COVID-19 (a few samples of this study predate the infection). Cell type and time point are not known. The sample was PBMCs or a T cell subset sorted from them (not recorded which). DNA of the CDR3: TGTGCCAGCAGCTTAAGACTAGCGGGAAGAGATACGCAGTATTTT. Protein product: CASSLRLAGRDTQYF.